The 27 T cell receptor beta chains reported below all come from one sample, sequenced in a study of early T cells in non-severe SARS-CoV-2 infection. TCRdb analysed the 5' RACE reads with MiXCR anew, one entry per CDR3 protein. The table lists roughly 80,000 distinct CDR3 sequences, 11% to 15% of them singletons. The sample comprised whole blood. Every receptor here comes from an adult who was a healthcare worker with PCR-confirmed SARS-CoV-2 infection or an uninfected control (not recorded which).

J is TRBJ1-5 and V is TRBV16, with 7 nucleotides matching TRBD1. V shed 4 bases, J shed 6 bases, and the junction held 9 bases outside the gene matches. The germline CDR1 and CDR2 sequences are KGHSY and FQNENV. This CDR3 is built from 15 residues. This CDR3 reads CASSPRQGGGQPQHF. DNA for the CDR3: TGTGCCAGCAGCCCGAGACAGGGTGGAGGTCAGCCCCAGCATTTT.

In its sample, this clonotype was seen a few times. The chain employs TRBV29-1 and TRBJ1-1; D may be TRBD1 (6 bases). Germline V gene sequence: CDR1 SQVTM, CDR2 ANQGSEA. CDR3 size: 13 residues. Trimming took 5 bases from V and 2 from J, leaving 12 bases between them. The CDR3 here is CSVQTGLNTEAFF. CDR3 in DNA: TGCAGCGTTCAAACAGGGCTCAACACTGAAGCTTTCTTT.

The rearrangement links TRBV29-1 to TRBJ2-7; tentatively, D is TRBD1 (5 bases). Germline CDR1 and CDR2: SQVTM and ANQGSEA. Trimming removed 4 bases at V and 2 bases at J, with 12 bases between. The CDR3 runs 13 residues. The CDR3 protein is CSVGRGPTYEQYF. For the CDR3, the DNA is TGCAGCGTTGGAAGGGGCCCCACCTACGAGCAGTACTTC.

This clonotype was counted ten times or more. The V call is TRBV24-1, the J call TRBJ2-7, with TRBD2 identical over 11 bases. The V gene's germline CDR1 is KGHDR and CDR2 SFDVKD. CDR3 length: 15 amino acids. V shed 3 bases and J 5 bases; nucleotides not matched to a gene: 5. The CDR3 is CATSDRTSGPHEQYF. The CDR3, as DNA: TGTGCCACCAGTGATAGGACTAGCGGGCCCCACGAGCAGTACTTC.

This clonotype was counted many times. V is TRBV3-1 and J is TRBJ2-5; D assignment may be TRBD1 or TRBD2 (5 bases each). This CDR3 comprises 14 residues. Trimming took 4 bases from V and 5 from J, leaving 14 bases between them. Germline assignment: CDR1 LGHDT and CDR2 YNNKEL (reference sequence). The CDR3 loop reads CASSPPVGVETQYF. The CDR3 DNA reads TGTGCCAGCAGCCCACCTGTGGGGGTCGAGACCCAGTACTTC.

This clonotype was counted ten times or more. This chain links TRBV7-9 with TRBJ2-7; D may be TRBD1 (6 bases). The V gene lost 1 base and the J gene lost 4 bases, with 8 bases spanning the gap. Germline CDR1 and CDR2: SEHNR and FQNEAQ (reference sequence). The CDR3 loop spans 13 amino acids. CDR3 region: CASSLEDSYEQYF. The DNA for the CDR3 is TGTGCCAGCAGCTTAGAGGACAGTTACGAGCAGTACTTC.

At least ten counts were recorded for this clonotype. V and J are TRBV12-3 or TRBV12-4 and TRBJ1-2; D remains unclear. The CDR3 is 13 residues long. Trimming stripped 5 bases from V and 4 bases from J, with 11 bases between. CDR3 loop: CASSQTTGYGYTF. The CDR3 DNA sequence: TGTGCCAGCAGTCAGACGACTGGCTATGGCTACACCTTC.

This clonotype has a count of ten or more. The CDR3 protein is CASSQDLSQPQHF. The CDR3 DNA sequence: TGTGCCAGCAGCCAAGATCTTTCCCAGCCCCAGCATTTT. The V call is TRBV4-2, the J call TRBJ1-5; D remains ambiguous. The V and J ends lost 0 bases and 7 bases respectively, with 7 bases between them. Per the germline V gene, CDR1 is LGHNA and CDR2 is YNFKEQ. CDR3 size: 13 residues.

This clonotype was counted at least ten times. The chain carries TRBV5-1 and TRBJ2-2, with TRBD2 identical over 8 bases. The CDR3 has 16 residues. The V segment lost 1 base and the J segment 6 bases; nucleotides outside the gene matches: 8. Germline CDR1 SGHRS, CDR2 YFSETQ. The CDR3 bases are TGCGCCAGCAGCTTGTTGGTAGCGGGACTCTCCGGGGAGCTGTTTTTT. Residues: CASSLLVAGLSGELFF.

This clonotype came up a few times. The rearrangement joins TRBV7-9 to TRBJ2-3; possible D gene TRBD1, 6 bases. V was shortened by 6 bases and J by 3 bases, with 16 bases between the two germline ends. Per the germline V gene, CDR1 is SEHNR and CDR2 is FQNEAQ (reference sequence). CDR3 length equals 15 residues. This CDR3 reads CASRIGGGFTDTQYF. Written as DNA, the CDR3 is TGTGCCAGCAGAATCGGTGGGGGCTTTACAGATACGCAGTATTTT.

This clonotype has just a few counts. This rearrangement joins TRBV20-1 to TRBJ2-5; D is unresolved. Deletions cut 1 base from V and 5 bases from J, with 14 bases between. This CDR3 contains 14 residues. CDR1 is DFQATT, CDR2 SNEGSKA, per germline (reference sequence). The CDR3 DNA sequence: TGCAGTGCTAGAGTAGTAGGAGTGGCCGAGACCCAGTACTTC. Its translation: CSARVVGVAETQYF.

This clonotype was counted at least ten times. The chain joins TRBV30 to TRBJ2-2; D is ambiguous. This CDR3 contains 11 residues. The ends were cut back, 6 bases at V and 3 bases at J, with 5 bases in the middle. CDR1 and CDR2 from the germline V gene are GTSNPN and SVGIG (reference sequence). CDR3 coding DNA: TGTGCCTGCTCCCACACCGGGGAGCTGTTTTTT. This codes for CACSHTGELFF.

The V gene is TRBV24-1, the J gene TRBJ2-3, with 9 bases fitting TRBD1. With 7 bases clipped from V and 3 bases from J, the junction kept 7 bases outside the gene matches. Germline V gives CDR1 KGHDR, CDR2 SFDVKD. The CDR3 length is 15 residues. CDR3 coding DNA: TGTGCCACCAGACTCGGACAGGGGAGAACAGATACGCAGTATTTT. This translates into CATRLGQGRTDTQYF.

Ten or more counts support this clonotype. The chain links TRBV6-5 to TRBJ2-7; D may be TRBD2 (5 bases). This CDR3 is built from 13 residues. From germline, CDR1 is MNHEY and CDR2 SVGAGI. The V end was cut by 0 bases, the J end by 6 bases, with 9 bases between. CDR3 nucleotides: TGTGCCAGCAGTTACTCGGGAGACGGCGAGCAGTACTTC. Its translation: CASSYSGDGEQYF.

This sequence joins TRBV6-5 and TRBJ2-7; D may correspond to TRBD1 or TRBD2 (5 bases each). V lost 2 bases, J lost 1 base, and 12 bases lay in between. The V gene's germline CDR1 is MNHEY and CDR2 SVGAGI. The CDR3 loop spans 15 amino acids. CDR3 sequence: CASSYGAGGSYEQYF. The CDR3 DNA reads as TGTGCCAGCAGTTACGGTGCTGGGGGTTCCTACGAGCAGTACTTC.

The chain links TRBV7-2 to TRBJ2-5; D perhaps matches TRBD2 (6 bases). V was pared by 4 bases and J by 1 base, with 13 bases between. The CDR3 runs 15 residues. Germline V gene data show CDR1 as SGHTA and CDR2 as FQGNSA. The CDR3 is CASSSLRTTQETQYF. The DNA for the CDR3 is TGTGCCAGCAGCTCCTTGCGGACTACCCAAGAGACCCAGTACTTC.

This clonotype was counted a few times. The chain carries TRBV4-2 and TRBJ2-3; 7 nucleotides align to TRBD2. There are 17 residues in the CDR3. Germline assignment: CDR1 LGHNA and CDR2 YNFKEQ. Unmatched junction bases numbered 11, after V lost 4 bases and J lost 1 base. CDR3 region: CASSLKWGGGGTDTQYF. In nucleotides, the CDR3 is TGTGCCAGCAGCCTAAAGTGGGGGGGAGGGGGCACAGATACGCAGTATTTT.

In its sample, this clonotype was seen many times. The chain couples TRBV29-1 to TRBJ2-1; perhaps TRBD2 as D (6 bases). The CDR3 is made up of 11 amino acids. Looked up from germline, CDR1 is SQVTM and CDR2 is ANQGSEA. Trimming took off 3 bases at V and 15 bases at J, with 15 bases between the two ends. The CDR3 loop is CSVEFYGSRFF. The CDR3, as DNA: TGCAGCGTTGAGTTTTACGGGAGTCGGTTCTTC.

This clonotype was observed many times. This chain joins TRBV6-5 and TRBJ2-7; 9 bases map to TRBD2. The CDR3 contains 16 residues. Germline loops: CDR1 MNHEY, CDR2 SVGAGI. After removal of 6 bases from V and 5 bases from J, the junction contained 14 bases not matched to a gene. CDR3 residues: CASSPWRGSGSDEQYF. The CDR3 nucleotides read TGTGCCAGCAGCCCCTGGAGGGGTAGCGGGAGCGACGAGCAGTACTTC.

The chain is built from TRBV5-1 and TRBJ2-3, with a tentative D call TRBD2 (6 bases). The V end lost 3 bases, the J end lost 1 base, and 9 bases lay between the germline ends. This CDR3 region has 14 residues. Germline loops: CDR1 SGHRS, CDR2 YFSETQ. CDR3 residues: CASSSERGTDTQYF. In DNA form, the CDR3 reads TGCGCCAGCAGCTCTGAGCGGGGCACAGATACGCAGTATTTT.

The J gene is TRBJ1-2, the V gene TRBV13; 7 positions agree with TRBD1. The CDR3 has 15 residues. V was clipped by 8 bases and J by 0 bases; unmatched bases: 9. Germline CDR1 and CDR2: PRHDT and FYEKMQ (reference sequence). CDR3 region: CASSVQGEPNYGYTF. In DNA form, the CDR3 reads TGTGCCAGCTCGGTTCAGGGGGAACCTAACTATGGCTACACCTTC.

This clonotype was seen ten or more times. CDR3: CASSVSPGSGRGTGELFF. The CDR3 nucleotides are TGTGCCAGCAGCGTCTCCCCGGGAAGCGGGAGAGGAACCGGGGAGCTGTTTTTT. The genes are TRBV25-1 and TRBJ2-2; 8 nucleotides align to TRBD2. The germline V gene encodes CDR1 MGHDK and CDR2 SYGVNS. V dropped 6 bases and J dropped 5; count of bases not matched to a gene: 17. The CDR3 is made up of 18 amino acids. Together with reference TRBV25-1 and TRBJ2-2, the CDR3 gives the full variable domain: EADIYQTPRYLVIGTGKKITLECSQTMGHDKMYWYQQDPGMELHLIHYSYGVNSTEKGDLSSESTVSRIRTEHFPLTLESARPSHTSQYLCASSVSPGSGRGTGELFFGEGSRLTVL.

The table lists this clonotype with many counts. The J gene is TRBJ1-1, the V gene TRBV7-3; the D gene is possibly TRBD1 (5 bases). The germline CDR1 and CDR2 sequences are SGHTA and FQGTGA. Trimming removed 6 bases from V and 0 bases from J, with 11 bases in between. The CDR3 runs to 14 residues. CDR3 protein: CASSSGTVNTEAFF. The CDR3 DNA reads as TGTGCCAGCAGTTCCGGGACGGTGAACACTGAAGCTTTCTTT.

This clonotype was seen repeatedly, ten times or more. This rearrangement joins TRBV5-1 to TRBJ1-2; possibly TRBD1 for D (5 bases). There are 13 residues in the CDR3. Germline V lookup: CDR1 SGHRS, CDR2 YFSETQ. The V and J ends lost 5 bases and 5 bases respectively, with 13 bases between them. The CDR3 spells CASSSGTEYGYTF. CDR3 nucleotides: TGCGCCAGCAGTAGTGGGACGGAGTATGGCTACACCTTC. Looking up the rest from reference TRBV5-1 and TRBJ1-2 gives the full variable domain: KAGVTQTPRYLIKTRGQQVTLSCSPISGHRSVSWYQQTPGQGLQFLFEYFSETQRNKGNFPGRFSGRQFSNSRSEMNVSTLELGDSALYLCASSSGTEYGYTFGSGTRLTVV.

The rearrangement uses TRBV11-2 and TRBJ2-2; 9 nucleotides line up with TRBD2. The CDR3 sequence is 16 residues long. Trimming cost V 5 bases and J 2 bases; bases outside gene matches: 6. Germline assignment: CDR1 SGHAT and CDR2 FQNNGV. The CDR3 bases are TGTGCCAGCAGCCGCAGGACTAGCGAAAACACCGGGGAGCTGTTTTTT. It is translated as CASSRRTSENTGELFF. Complete variable domain (other parts from reference TRBV11-2 and TRBJ2-2): EAGVAQSPRYKIIEKRQSVAFWCNPISGHATLYWYQQILGQGPKLLIQFQNNGVVDDSQLPKDRFSAERLKGVDSTLKIQPAKLEDSAVYLCASSRRTSENTGELFFGEGSRLTVL.

This clonotype has just a few counts. This chain joins TRBV12-3 or TRBV12-4 and TRBJ2-3; D is unresolved. With 5 bases removed from V and 2 bases from J, the gap between germline ends came to 14 bases. The CDR3 sequence is 15 residues long. CDR3 region: CASSRDTLNTDTQYF. As DNA, the CDR3 is TGTGCCAGCAGTCGCGACACCCTCAACACAGATACGCAGTATTTT.

This clonotype has only a few counts. The rearrangement links TRBV9 to TRBJ1-2, with a weak D call TRBD1 (6 bases). This CDR3 is built from 16 residues. Trimming shortened V by 4 bases and J by 1 base, and 17 bases separated the two germline ends. CDR1 and CDR2 (germline): SGDLS, YYNGEE. CDR3 DNA sequence: TGTGCCAGCAGCCCACGACAGGTTCCCTTTAACTATGGCTACACCTTC. This codes for CASSPRQVPFNYGYTF.